These 18 T cell receptor beta chains share one sample of origin, sequenced in a study of cytomegalovirus exposure and HLA in healthy donors. It was with 60 Vbeta and 13 Jbeta primers that the PCR ran. Sequenced by immunoSEQ multiplex PCR; TCRdb stores in-frame clones only, minus some. The table records 40,000 to 55,000 clones, 70% to 80% of them present only once. The sequenced material came from PBMCs. The receptors shown here come from a woman aged 30 to 39 in good health and CMV-seronegative.

The chain recombines TRBV5-6 with TRBJ2-7; 7 bases are a match to TRBD1. Trimming at V came to 2 bases and at J to 3 bases, leaving 2 bases not matched to a gene. Germline V gene lookup returns CDR1 SGHDT and CDR2 YYEEEE. The CDR3 length is 13 residues. CDR3 DNA: TGTGCCAGCAGCTTAGGACAGGACTACGAGCAGTACTTC. Protein product: CASSLGQDYEQYF.

This clone showed up just once. The chain uses TRBV30 and TRBJ2-3; 8 bases match TRBD2. This CDR3 has 17 amino acids. The ends lost 0 bases at V and 0 bases at J; junction bases unmatched: 8. Germline loops: CDR1 GTSNPN, CDR2 SVGIG (reference sequence). CDR3 coding DNA: TGTGCCTGGAGTGTGGCGGGGGGACTTCCTAGCACAGATACGCAGTATTTT. This translates into CAWSVAGGLPSTDTQYF. Filled out from reference TRBV30 and TRBJ2-3, the complete variable domain reads SQTIHQWPATLVQPVGSPLSLECTVEGTSNPNLYWYRQAAGRGLQLLFYSVGIGQISSEVPQNLSASRPQDRQFILSSKKLLLSDSGFYLCAWSVAGGLPSTDTQYFGPGTRLTVL.

This CDR3 reads CASSQLALGTDTQYF. CDR3 DNA sequence: TGTGCCAGCAGTCAACTAGCGTTGGGCACAGATACGCAGTATTTT. The J gene is TRBJ2-3, the V gene TRBV2; TRBD2 aligns across 7 bases. Germline lookup yields CDR1 SNHLY and CDR2 FYNNEI. CDR3 length: 15 residues. V lost 5 bases, J lost 1 base, and 6 bases stayed unmatched.

The chain combines TRBV4-1 with TRBJ2-7; D perhaps matches TRBD2 (6 bases). Trimming removed 0 bases at V and 2 bases at J, with 11 bases between. This CDR3 has 15 residues. CDR1 and CDR2 from the germline V gene are MGHRA and YSYEKL. The CDR3 reads CASSQEEGSPYEQYF. The CDR3 bases are TGCGCCAGCAGCCAAGAGGAGGGCTCGCCCTACGAGCAGTACTTC.

The rearrangement links TRBV7-3 to TRBJ2-1; 7 bases are a match to TRBD1. The ends lost 2 bases at V and 8 bases at J; junction bases unmatched: 3. CDR1 and CDR2 (germline): SGHTA, FQGTGA. The CDR3 is 13 amino acids. CDR3 sequence (DNA): TGTGCCAGCAGCTTACGGGACAGAGATGAGCAGTTCTTC. Translating gives CASSLRDRDEQFF.

V is TRBV5-6 and J is TRBJ1-2, with TRBD1 matching 7 bases. CDR3 length: 13 amino acids. The V and J ends lost 5 bases and 6 bases, in that order; junction bases with no gene match: 7. CDR1 SGHDT and CDR2 YYEEEE come from the germline V gene. The CDR3 spells CASSYGTEDGYTF. DNA of the CDR3: TGTGCCAGCAGTTACGGGACAGAGGATGGCTACACCTTC.

The J gene is TRBJ1-1, the V gene TRBV5-6; 8 positions agree with TRBD1. CDR3 size: 14 residues. Germline CDR1 reads SGHDT; CDR2 reads YYEEEE. V was clipped by 5 bases and J by 1 base; unmatched bases: 4. The CDR3 DNA reads as TGTGCCAGCAGATACGGGACAGGGAACACTGAAGCTTTCTTT. It specifies CASRYGTGNTEAFF.

The gene calls are TRBV5-1 and TRBJ1-1, with D possibly matching TRBD1 (5 bases). CDR3 size: 14 residues. Trimming removed 2 bases at V and 1 base at J, with 9 bases between. The germline V gene has CDR1 SGHRS and CDR2 YFSETQ. The CDR3 DNA is TGCGCCAGCAGCTTCGGGCAGGGGAACACTGAAGCTTTCTTT. Encoded protein: CASSFGQGNTEAFF.

The count of this clone is one. This sequence joins TRBV30 and TRBJ2-1, with 12 bases lining up with TRBD2. The CDR3 runs to 14 residues. Germline V CDR1 and CDR2: GTSNPN, SVGIG (reference sequence). Losses at the gene ends were 3 bases for V and 5 bases for J; bases not matched to a gene: 2. The CDR3 spells CAWSRTSGNNEQFF. The CDR3, as DNA: TGTGCCTGGAGCCGGACTAGCGGGAACAATGAGCAGTTCTTC. The entire variable domain, with the rest obtained from reference TRBV30 and TRBJ2-1, is as follows: SQTIHQWPATLVQPVGSPLSLECTVEGTSNPNLYWYRQAAGRGLQLLFYSVGIGQISSEVPQNLSASRPQDRQFILSSKKLLLSDSGFYLCAWSRTSGNNEQFFGPGTRLTVL.

This sequence joins TRBV4-2 and TRBJ2-4, with D possibly matching TRBD2 (5 bases). Germline V CDR1 and CDR2: LGHNA, YNFKEQ. The CDR3 is 17 amino acids. V was shortened by 6 bases and J by 2 bases, with 20 bases between the two germline ends. The CDR3 DNA follows: TGTGCCAGCAGACCCCCCGGGAAGGCTAAGTCCAAAAACATTCAGTACTTC. Its translation: CASRPPGKAKSKNIQYF.

The rearrangement links TRBV5-4 to TRBJ1-2, with 10 bases identical to TRBD1. J lost 4 bases, V lost 4 bases, and 13 bases had no gene match. CDR1 is SGHNT, CDR2 YYREEE, per germline (reference sequence). CDR3 length: 17 amino acids. CDR3 sequence reads: CASSPGTGVPLGYGYTF. DNA of the CDR3: TGTGCCAGCAGCCCCGGGACAGGGGTCCCCCTCGGCTATGGCTACACCTTC.

This rearrangement joins TRBV7-2 to TRBJ2-7; 10 positions agree with TRBD2. Germline V gives CDR1 SGHTA, CDR2 FQGNSA. J was trimmed by 5 bases and V by 8 bases; bases with no gene match: 15. The CDR3 has 16 amino acids. CDR3 sequence: CASDPYLAGDGNEQYF. The DNA for the CDR3 is TGTGCCAGCGACCCCTACCTAGCGGGAGATGGGAACGAGCAGTACTTC.

This clone has a handful of counts. The chain combines TRBV6-5 with TRBJ1-2, with TRBD1 as a possible D gene (5 bases). Trimming removed 5 bases from V and 3 bases from J, with 10 bases in between. The CDR3 contains 13 residues. Germline V gene data show CDR1 as MNHEY and CDR2 as SVGAGI. The CDR3 bases are TGTGCCAGCAGTCCCCAAGGGGACTATGGCTACACCTTC. As protein: CASSPQGDYGYTF.

J is TRBJ2-3 and V is TRBV10-2; tentative D call: TRBD1 (5 bases). Trimming took 6 bases from V and 0 from J, leaving 10 bases between them. The CDR3 runs 14 residues. From germline, CDR1 is WSHSY and CDR2 SAAADI. The CDR3 sequence is CASSGQLSTDTQYF. In DNA form, the CDR3 reads TGCGCCAGCAGCGGACAACTGAGCACAGATACGCAGTATTTT.

This clone counts as medium-sized. Within the sample, other DNA sequences also encode this same CDR3. The J gene is TRBJ2-5, the V gene TRBV30; TRBD2 matches at 7 bases. This CDR3 spans 12 amino acids. The V segment lost 1 base and the J segment 4 bases; nucleotides outside the gene matches: 0. Germline V gives CDR1 GTSNPN, CDR2 SVGIG (reference sequence). This CDR3 is CAWSGGGETQYF. The CDR3 nucleotides read TGTGCCTGGAGTGGGGGGGGAGAGACCCAGTACTTC.

The rearrangement joins TRBV5-1 to TRBJ1-4; maybe TRBD1 (5 bases). Germline loops: CDR1 SGHRS, CDR2 YFSETQ. The CDR3 runs 14 residues. V gave up 0 bases and J gave up 4 bases, with 7 bases separating them. The CDR3 sequence: CASSLGQYNEKLFF. CDR3 coding DNA: TGCGCCAGCAGCTTGGGACAGTATAATGAAAAACTGTTTTTT.

The chain carries TRBV14 and TRBJ2-5, with D possibly matching TRBD2 (5 bases). Germline V CDR1 and CDR2: SGHDN, FVKESK. V was cut by 4 bases and J by 1 base, with 10 bases left in between. This CDR3 is 14 amino acids long. The CDR3 DNA reads as TGTGCCAGCAGCCTCGCGGGCCGCCAAGAGACCCAGTACTTC. Its translation is CASSLAGRQETQYF.

Written as DNA, the CDR3 is TGTGCCAGCAGCTCAGGCGGCGGGGGGGCAAGGGATACGCAGTATTTT. It yields the protein CASSSGGGGARDTQYF. V usage is TRBV6-4 and J usage is TRBJ2-3; 9 bases match TRBD2. The CDR3 is made up of 16 amino acids. The V gene's germline CDR1 is MRHNA and CDR2 SNTAGT. V dropped 6 bases and J dropped 6; count of bases not matched to a gene: 13.